Here is one TCR beta chain with its context. Its antigen is currently not known. No base quality information exists; no much larger clone differs at one position. Receptors were amplified or captured by the immunoSEQ multiplex PCR assay. The multiplex PCR relied on a mix of 60 forward primers for TCR Vbeta segments and 13 reverse primers for TCR Jbeta segments. The CDR3 region of rearranged TCR beta genes was amplified from genomic DNA with a multiplex PCR assay. The amplified TCR beta libraries were sequenced on the Illumina HiSeq System as 87-base-pair reads. The authors' pipeline ran thus. A later analysis tallied some 79 million unique TCR beta chains across the 610 or so repertoires, and around 10 million of those chains were shared by two or more donors. Raw reads were error-corrected and collapsed into unique sequences with a nearest-neighbor algorithm that merged closely related sequences to remove PCR and sequencing errors. Alignment of CDR3 sequences to IMGT reference sequences was used to assign V, D and J gene segments. Each retained sequence needed at least a six-nucleotide match to both a V gene segment and a J gene segment. Rearrangements were called productive when the CDR3 lacked stop codons and stayed in frame with V and J; all others were non-productive. Following IMGT convention, CDR3 was defined as the stretch from the second conserved V-encoded cysteine up to the conserved J-encoded phenylalanine. The earlier analysis of about 620 of the donors excluded sequences that lacked an unambiguous match to a single V gene segment. In an earlier analysis of 587 of the donors, a V segment was called functional when productive rearrangements were above 56.7%, and segregating when the standard deviation between donors exceeded 5%. To diagnose cytomegalovirus status from the catalog of TCR beta chain sequences, a statistical classification framework was built. In a later analysis, TCR nucleotide sequences were compared against IMGT/GENE-DB human TR gene sequences so that V and J genes could be assigned. Using the TCRdist pipeline, a later analysis assigned CDR3 sequences along with most-parsimonious VDJ recombination scenarios. A later analysis defined each TCR beta chain by its CDR3 amino acid sequence plus V-gene family, and excluded reads lacking a unique V-gene family. A later analysis removed over 500 highly shared, low-generation-probability nucleotide sequences to deal with suspected cross-contamination and a sequencing artifact. For each public chain, a later analysis derived a clonal expansion index from normalized ranks of inferred template counts within each repertoire. In a later analysis, generation probabilities were computed using a VDJ recombination model fitted to out-of-frame rearrangements, and the results were checked against IGoR. In a later analysis, hypergeometric tests were used to score TCR-TCR, TCR-HLA and TCR-CMV co-occurrence, with a repertoire-size bias correction applied to TCR pairs. A later analysis estimated false discovery rates by permuting HLA or CMV assignments 20 times. In a later analysis, co-occurring TCRs were grouped with DBSCAN, and TCRdist sequence similarity was added when clustering was performed within HLA-allele-positive subsets. Repertoires with fewer than 30,000 or more than 120,000 public chains were left out of co-occurrence clustering, as were about five repertoires with anomalous nucleotide sharing. TCRdb provides this immuneACCESS table in a form limited to in-frame rearrangements. Some clones are lacking; in checked studies, under half of them reflect an unresolved V gene, and why the rest are absent is not known. D and trimming were read from the DNA, whereas the V and J calls and clone size are those reported in that table. The table for this sample lists some 130,000 clones; 77% of them were counted only once. The ten top clones hold 2% to 2.5% of the sample.

The data are from a study of cytomegalovirus exposure and HLA in healthy donors (dated by TCRdb to 2016 to 2017). About the study as a whole: An earlier analysis of approximately 590 of the donors reported roughly 300 Gb of sequence data and some 120 million unique TCR beta sequences from about 180 million T cells. Roughly 300 gigabases of sequencing data and 70 million to 95 million unique TCR sequences made up an early release that covered fewer than 650 HLA-typed donors. Of the roughly 390 genotyped donors, 65% to 90% were placed in the genetic ancestry cluster associated with self-reported Caucasian donors. The study aimed to test whether cataloging public T cell receptors could reveal signatures of past pathogen exposure. The T cell repertoires of some 670 subjects were profiled by immunosequencing and related to cytomegalovirus serostatus. Along with the roughly 670-subject first cohort, a separate validation cohort of over a hundred different subjects was used. To predict cytomegalovirus infection status, the study brought together high-throughput TCR immunosequencing, statistical association of individual TCRs with disease status, and machine learning. To study patterns of TCR occurrence, a later analysis re-analyzed previously published TCR beta repertoires from several hundred donors and added high-resolution HLA genotyping. Rather than drawing on any new phenotypic data, the later analysis identified candidate immune exposures from TCR beta sequences and the way those sequences occurred across donors. An earlier analysis of 587 of the donors used high-throughput TCR beta sequencing to judge whether each TCR beta V gene segment behaved as functional or pseudogenic. Alongside the repertoire data, information on donor age, sex, ethnicity and CMV serostatus was compiled. In a later genetic analysis, genome-wide SNP genotypes for about three fifths of the roughly 670 donors were used, and that subset was treated as a discovery cohort. Every repertoire in the discovery cohort had been generated on one and the same sequencing platform. Class I and class II HLA loci were covered by the typing at four-digit resolution. Typing coverage varied by locus: about 620-630 donors for A, B, C, DRB1 and DQB1; approximately 500 for DQA1; about 600 for DPA1; 400 to 480 for DPB1. Because of strong linkage in the cohort, five DR-DQ haplotypes were treated as single units for association and clustering. Among 398 genotyped donors of the cohort, an average of around 240,000 unique TCR beta nucleotide sequences were sequenced per donor, around a sixth of them non-productive.

The cohort consisted of some 670 healthy bone marrow donors. At the time of sampling, all cohort members were nominally healthy, though unrecorded immune exposures were likely present. The donor tested CMV seronegative and was one of the 352 seronegative cohort members. A peripheral blood sample was collected from each donor, and TCR beta sequencing was performed on peripheral blood mononuclear cells. Genomic DNA was extracted from the blood cell samples with the Qiagen DNeasy Blood Extraction Kit. CDR1 and CDR2 are read off the germline V gene as SQVTM and ANQGSEA. From the cysteine up to the phenylalanine, the CDR3 has a length of 15 residues. CDR3 DNA only is kept here, 45 bases in frame from base 1. The junction shows trimming of 0 bases on V and 2 bases on J, and the gene matches do not reach 7 bases of it. Overall results and qualifications from the work: It was suggested by the authors that the approach could potentially be generalized to other disease states and immunological phenotypes. Only TCR beta chains were sequenced in this cohort, and the absence of alpha or paired-chain data limited detectable features. Linkage disequilibrium might explain the correlated functional status among segregating V segments, but an unknown experimental factor could not be ruled out. Some IMGT-functional V segments, including TRBV6-2 and TRBV6-3, could not be told apart with the 87-base-pair reads, so those segments were excluded. A further reported finding was that TCR beta sequences accurately predicted the HLA-A and HLA-B alleles for most subjects in the first cohort. Because HLA typing was missing for some donors at each locus, association tests included only the typed subset. While some public TCRs were present in many individuals, most TCR sequences turned up only very rarely across donors. A total of 150 or so TCR beta chains were listed by the study as associated with cytomegalovirus. The earlier analysis of 587 of the donors excluded over 15 rarely observed V segments, including chromosome 9 orphons, because counts were too low. In a later analysis, several top co-occurrence clusters were reported to appear linked to parvovirus B19, influenza, CMV and Epstein-Barr virus. Cytomegalovirus status was reported to be diagnosed by the classifier with high specificity and sensitivity in both the original and validation cohorts. Broadly in line with IMGT annotations, most TCR beta V segments showed up in productive rearrangements about 87% or about 30% of the time in an earlier analysis of 450 to 750 of the donors. A cluster of highly shared sequence variants was judged likely to be a technical artifact of the sequencing pipeline. Presence/absence analyses assumed roughly uniform sequencing depth across donors, an assumption that may not hold. In a later analysis, the rate of TCR association differed among HLA loci, with DRB1 alleles having the most associated TCRs and HLA-C alleles having the fewest. Immune exposure information for the cohort was limited to CMV serostatus. A later genetic analysis reported fewer N-insertions in productive TCRs among donors in an Asian-associated ancestry cluster than the roughly 650-donor mean. In a later analysis, some 17,000 TCR beta sequences were associated with specific HLA alleles at a false discovery rate of 0.05. V-gene and J-gene trimming of TCR beta chains was associated with a missense DCLRE1C variant in a later genetic analysis, and the association was replicated in an independent cohort. When HLA alleles, especially DR and DQ, strongly co-occurred, TCR associations were difficult to assign to individual alleles. Most CMV-associated TCR beta chains appeared to be HLA-restricted in a later analysis, and the HLA associations seemed to be driven largely by CMV exposure. A later analysis found that HLA-associated TCR beta chains were more clonally expanded and had lower generation probabilities than equally common non-associated chains. Three of the identified cytomegalovirus-associated TCR beta chains were confirmed in vitro to be specific for cytomegalovirus antigens.

The receptor comes from a man younger than 45 in good health and CMV-seronegative. The V and J genes are TRBV29-1 and TRBJ2-7, with 7 bases in between that match TRBD2. Sequenced: PBMCs. The CDR3 protein is CSVEDQERDPYEQYF. The DNA sequence follows: TGCAGCGTTGAAGATCAGGAGCGGGACCCCTACGAGCAGTACTTC.